This T cell receptor beta chain was captured in a study of CD8+CD57+ T cells in acquired aplastic anemia. Study information: The sorted CD4+ and CD8+ cells yielded an average roughly 3 ug of DNA. Study-level findings and limits: Researchers report that twenty-nine CD8+ CDR3 sequences appeared in both patients and controls.

The TCR beta profiling, which covered VDJ combination and CDR3 sequence, was carried out using genomic DNA as the template. TCRdb independently ran MiXCR on the reads; one entry per CDR3 protein. The sample shows 220,000 or so distinct CDR3 sequences, about 60% of them seen only once. The CDR3 loop spans 14 amino acids. Per the germline V gene, CDR1 is MNHEY and CDR2 is SMNVEV (reference sequence). V lost 6 bases and J lost 4; bases outside the gene matches: 5. This clonotype was picked up many times. The antigen is unknown. Only patients with CD8+CD57+ cell expansion on flow cytometry were chosen for sequencing. The cohort consisted entirely of patients having severe acquired aplastic anemia.

Sequencing was carried out using sorted CD4+, CD8+, or CD8+CD57+ T cells (not recorded which) from PBMCs. This TCR was sampled from a human donor with aplastic anemia. V gene TRBV27 combines with J gene TRBJ2-7, with 11 bases matching TRBD2. CDR3 nucleotides: TGTGCCAGCAGGACTAGCGGGGATTTATACGAGCAGTACTTC. Its protein product is CASRTSGDLYEQYF.